These 23 T cell receptor beta chains were all obtained from the same sample, sequenced in a study of shared clonotypes between healthy human individuals. Generated by immunoSEQ multiplex PCR, the TCRdb table keeps only in-frame clones and is missing some. The sample records about 2 million clones, 95% being singletons. What was sequenced was naive CD4+ T cells sorted from blood. Specified subset: CD45RA+ positively selected. These TCRs come from a man between 18 and 29 years old in good health.

V gene TRBV18 combines with J gene TRBJ1-2; no clear D. V was shortened by 2 bases and J by 8 bases, with 12 bases between the two germline ends. There are 13 residues in the CDR3. Germline CDR1 is KGHSH and CDR2 is LQKENI. The CDR3 bases are TGTGCCAGCTCACCAAATGAACGGCGCGGCTACACCTTC. Residues: CASSPNERRGYTF.

This clone is a singleton in its sample. The genes are TRBV6-5 and TRBJ2-1, with D maybe TRBD2 (5 bases). CDR3 length: 13 residues. CDR1 is MNHEY and CDR2 is SVGAGI in the germline V gene. The V and J ends lost 8 bases and 5 bases respectively, with 13 bases between them. The CDR3 DNA follows: TGTGCCAGCCGGGAACTGGGCGACAATGAGCAGTTCTTC. Encoded protein: CASRELGDNEQFF.

This clone was seen once. Here the CDR3 reads CASSSRLTGPQETQYF. CDR3 bases: TGTGCCAGCAGCTCCCGCCTGACAGGGCCGCAAGAGACCCAGTACTTC. J is TRBJ2-5 and V is TRBV5-4; 7 positions match TRBD1. V gave up 3 bases and J gave up 2 bases; unmatched junction bases: 10. The CDR3 length is 16 residues. From germline, CDR1 is SGHNT and CDR2 YYREEE (reference sequence).

V is TRBV5-1 and J is TRBJ2-7; 9 bases are shared with TRBD1. This CDR3 has 14 residues. Germline V CDR1 and CDR2: SGHRS, YFSETQ. V lost 0 bases, J lost 6 bases, and 4 bases stayed unmatched. The CDR3 loop is CASSLVGQGPEQYF. CDR3 DNA sequence: TGCGCCAGCAGCTTGGTGGGACAGGGCCCCGAGCAGTACTTC.

The chain carries TRBV30 and TRBJ2-1; D is uncertain. CDR3 length: 11 amino acids. The germline CDR1 and CDR2 sequences are GTSNPN and SVGIG (reference sequence). V was cut by 3 bases and J by 12 bases, with 12 bases left in between. DNA of the CDR3: TGTGCCTGGAGCGCCCTGGAATGGCAGTTCTTC. It encodes CAWSALEWQFF.

The V call is TRBV5-6, the J call TRBJ1-1, with 7 bases that match TRBD1. V lost 4 bases, J lost 2 bases, and 8 bases stayed unmatched. Germline CDR1 SGHDT, CDR2 YYEEEE. The CDR3 spans 15 residues. This CDR3 is CASSPWGQINTEAFF. As DNA, the CDR3 is TGTGCCAGCAGCCCCTGGGGACAGATAAACACTGAAGCTTTCTTT. The variable domain in full, completed from reference TRBV5-6 and TRBJ1-1, reads DAGVTQSPTHLIKTRGQQVTLRCSPKSGHDTVSWYQQALGQGPQFIFQYYEEEERQRGNFPDRFSGHQFPNYSSELNVNALLLGDSALYLCASSPWGQINTEAFFGQGTRLTVV.

To note about this clone: The same CDR3 is also encoded by other DNA sequences in this sample. The J gene is TRBJ1-1, the V gene TRBV14, with a tentative D call TRBD1 (5 bases). Trimming shortened V by 0 bases and J by 4 bases, and 6 bases separated the two germline ends. CDR3 size: 13 residues. In germline, CDR1 is SGHDN, CDR2 FVKESK. CDR3 sequence: CASSQEGRTEAFF. CDR3 DNA: TGTGCCAGCAGCCAAGAGGGGCGCACTGAAGCTTTCTTT.

On this clone: This specimen includes other DNA sequences encoding the same CDR3. The chain has TRBV5-1 and TRBJ1-2, with 10 bases identical to TRBD1. This CDR3 is 14 amino acids long. V lost 4 bases to trimming and J lost 4 bases; unmatched junction nucleotides: 4. Germline V gene data show CDR1 as SGHRS and CDR2 as YFSETQ. The CDR3 protein is CASSPGQGSYGYTF. The CDR3 DNA reads as TGCGCCAGCAGCCCGGGACAGGGGAGCTATGGCTACACCTTC.

The chain is built from TRBV29-1 and TRBJ1-5; tentatively, D is TRBD1 (6 bases). The CDR3 covers 14 residues. Germline values: CDR1 SQVTM, CDR2 ANQGSEA. The germline V and J ends were trimmed by 6 bases and 5 bases, with 17 bases remaining between them. This CDR3 is CSVSQGTLDQPQHF. The CDR3 DNA reads TGCAGCGTATCTCAGGGGACCCTTGATCAGCCCCAGCATTTT.

The rearrangement uses TRBV5-1 and TRBJ1-6; 8 positions agree with TRBD1. CDR1 is SGHRS and CDR2 is YFSETQ in the germline V gene. V lost 0 bases and J lost 9; bases outside the gene matches: 5. The CDR3 length is 15 residues. The CDR3 DNA follows: TGCGCCAGCAGCTTGGGACAGGGGTCCGGTTCACCCCTCCACTTT. This encodes CASSLGQGSGSPLHF. Full variable domain (rest looked up from reference TRBV5-1 and TRBJ1-6): KAGVTQTPRYLIKTRGQQVTLSCSPISGHRSVSWYQQTPGQGLQFLFEYFSETQRNKGNFPGRFSGRQFSNSRSEMNVSTLELGDSALYLCASSLGQGSGSPLHFGNGTRLTVT.

The rearrangement uses TRBV5-4 and TRBJ2-3, with D possibly matching TRBD1 (6 bases). Trimming pared 4 bases from V and 0 bases from J, leaving 15 bases between. The CDR3 is made up of 16 amino acids. CDR1 is SGHNT and CDR2 is YYREEE in the germline V gene (reference sequence). CDR3 DNA: TGTGCCAGCAGCGAGTACCCCGGGACAAGCACAGATACGCAGTATTTT. This sequence encodes CASSEYPGTSTDTQYF.

V usage is TRBV6-6 and J usage is TRBJ2-6; no reliable D call. V was cut by 5 bases and J by 0 bases, with 11 bases left in between. The CDR3 loop spans 16 amino acids. CDR1 MNHNY and CDR2 SVGAGI come from the germline V gene (reference sequence). CDR3 region: CASSTRLSSGANVLTF. The CDR3 bases are TGTGCCAGCAGTACGCGGTTGTCCTCTGGGGCCAACGTCCTGACTTTC.

The chain combines TRBV15 with TRBJ1-4, with a possible D match to TRBD1 (5 bases). With 3 bases removed from V and 4 bases from J, the gap between germline ends came to 12 bases. The germline gives CDR1 LNHNV, CDR2 YYDKDF (reference sequence). The CDR3 covers 15 residues. This chain's CDR3 is CATSSVRGLNEKLFF. DNA of the CDR3: TGTGCCACCAGCAGTGTCCGGGGCCTTAATGAAAAACTGTTTTTT.

The chain links TRBV4-3 to TRBJ1-2, with D maybe TRBD1 (6 bases). This CDR3 spans 14 amino acids. V lost 0 bases to trimming and J lost 5 bases, with 10 bases between them. In germline, CDR1 is LGHNA, CDR2 YSLEER. The CDR3 region is CASSQERGPYGYTF. CDR3 bases: TGCGCCAGCAGCCAAGAACGGGGGCCTTATGGCTACACCTTC.

This chain connects TRBV30 to TRBJ2-7; TRBD1 agrees at 7 bases. The junction had 5 bases not matched to a gene; V was cut back by 1 base and J by 2 bases. The CDR3 runs 14 residues. The germline V gene has CDR1 GTSNPN and CDR2 SVGIG (reference sequence). CDR3 region: CAWSGTGAAYEQYF. In nucleotides, the CDR3 is TGTGCCTGGAGTGGGACAGGCGCAGCCTACGAGCAGTACTTC.

The chain couples TRBV28 to TRBJ2-1; D may match TRBD1 or TRBD2 (6 bases each). CDR1 MDHEN and CDR2 SYDVKM come from the germline V gene. V lost 6 bases to trimming and J lost 4 bases, with 10 bases between them. CDR3 length: 13 residues. CDR3 region: CASRGGPYNEQFF. The CDR3 nucleotides read TGTGCCAGCAGGGGGGGCCCATACAATGAGCAGTTCTTC.

The rearrangement links TRBV19 to TRBJ2-7; D might be TRBD1 (6 bases). The CDR3 contains 12 residues. Trimming removed 5 bases from V and 6 bases from J, with 11 bases in between. CDR1 and CDR2 from the germline V gene are LNHDA and SQIVND (reference sequence). CDR3 amino acids: CASSHRVGEQYF. The DNA of the CDR3 is TGTGCCAGTAGTCACAGGGTGGGCGAGCAGTACTTC. Full variable domain (remainder filled in from reference TRBV19 and TRBJ2-7): DGGITQSPKYLFRKEGQNVTLSCEQNLNHDAMYWYRQDPGQGLRLIYYSQIVNDFQKGDIAEGYSVSREKKESFPLTVTSAQKNPTAFYLCASSHRVGEQYFGPGTRLTVT.

This rearrangement joins TRBV6-5 to TRBJ2-7; TRBD2 might be the D (7 bases). The length of the CDR3 is 15 residues. V shed 8 bases and J shed 4 bases, with 21 bases lying between them. The germline V gene encodes CDR1 MNHEY and CDR2 SVGAGI. CDR3 sequence: CASFPPFGGLYEQYF. For the CDR3, the DNA is TGTGCCAGCTTTCCCCCTTTCGGGGGGCTGTACGAGCAGTACTTC.

With regard to this clone: Other DNA sequences of this sample code for an identical CDR3. The chain links TRBV5-6 to TRBJ2-7; TRBD1 matches at 7 bases. This CDR3 has 14 amino acids. Germline trimming cut 0 bases from V and 2 bases from J; bases unmatched to any gene: 2. The germline V gene encodes CDR1 SGHDT and CDR2 YYEEEE. The CDR3 protein is CASSLGQGAYEQYF. CDR3 bases: TGTGCCAGCAGCTTGGGGCAGGGGGCCTACGAGCAGTACTTC.

The rearrangement joins TRBV10-1 to TRBJ2-2; 8 bases are shared with TRBD1. The V and J ends lost 0 bases and 3 bases, in that order; junction bases with no gene match: 3. The CDR3 runs to 16 residues. CDR1 is WNHNN and CDR2 is SYGVQD in the germline V gene (reference sequence). The CDR3 sequence is CASSESARGHTGELFF. For the CDR3, the DNA is TGCGCCAGCAGTGAGTCGGCCAGGGGGCACACCGGGGAGCTGTTTTTT.

This clone was observed a single time. This rearrangement joins TRBV6-6 to TRBJ1-4; D is unclear. The germline gives CDR1 MNHNY, CDR2 SVGAGI (reference sequence). This CDR3 has 16 residues. Trimming removed 1 base from V and 0 bases from J, with 9 bases in between. CDR3 DNA: TGTGCCAGCAGTTACTATGGCCTTGCAACTAATGAAAAACTGTTTTTT. It is translated as CASSYYGLATNEKLFF.

Written as DNA, the CDR3 is TGTGCCGCCCGGGAGGGCCGAGGGGCTTTCTTT. It yields the protein CAAREGRGAFF. The chain uses TRBV19 and TRBJ1-1; D ambiguous. Germline V gene lookup returns CDR1 LNHDA and CDR2 SQIVND (reference sequence). The CDR3 runs 11 residues. The ends were cut back, 11 bases at V and 11 bases at J, with 18 bases in the middle.

The chain couples TRBV18 to TRBJ2-5, with D possibly called TRBD1 or TRBD2 (5 bases each). Germline loops: CDR1 KGHSH, CDR2 LQKENI. CDR3 length: 14 residues. The ends were cut back, 5 bases at V and 5 bases at J, with 15 bases in the middle. CDR3 sequence (DNA): TGTGCCAGCTCATCGCTTTGGGGGAAGGAGACCCAGTACTTC. Amino acid sequence: CASSSLWGKETQYF. Supplemented by reference TRBV18 and TRBJ2-5, the full variable domain reads NAGVMQNPRHLVRRRGQEARLRCSPMKGHSHVYWYRQLPEEGLKFMVYLQKENIIDESGMPKERFSAEFPKEGPSILRIQQVVRGDSAAYFCASSSLWGKETQYFGPGTRLLVL.